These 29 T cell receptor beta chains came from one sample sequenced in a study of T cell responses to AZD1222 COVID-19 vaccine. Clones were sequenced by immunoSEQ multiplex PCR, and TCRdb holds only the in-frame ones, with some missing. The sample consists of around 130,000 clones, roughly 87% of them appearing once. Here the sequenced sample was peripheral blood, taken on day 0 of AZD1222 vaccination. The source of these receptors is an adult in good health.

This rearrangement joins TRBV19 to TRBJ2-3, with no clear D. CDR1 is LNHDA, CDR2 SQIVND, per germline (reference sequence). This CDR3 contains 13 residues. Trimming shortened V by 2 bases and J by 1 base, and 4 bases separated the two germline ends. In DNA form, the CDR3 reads TGTGCCAGTAGTATACGGGGCACAGATACGCAGTATTTT. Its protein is CASSIRGTDTQYF.

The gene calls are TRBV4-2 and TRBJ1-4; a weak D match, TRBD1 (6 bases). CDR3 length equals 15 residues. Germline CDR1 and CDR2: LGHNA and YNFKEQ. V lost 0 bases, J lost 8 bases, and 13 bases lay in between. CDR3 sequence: CASSQDRGGGEKLFF. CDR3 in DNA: TGTGCCAGCAGCCAAGATAGGGGGGGAGGCGAAAAACTGTTTTTT.

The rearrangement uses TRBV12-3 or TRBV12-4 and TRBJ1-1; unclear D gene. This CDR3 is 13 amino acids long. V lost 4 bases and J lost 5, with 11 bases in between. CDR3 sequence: CASSSTANTEAFF. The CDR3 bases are TGTGCCAGCAGTTCAACCGCGAATACTGAAGCTTTCTTT.

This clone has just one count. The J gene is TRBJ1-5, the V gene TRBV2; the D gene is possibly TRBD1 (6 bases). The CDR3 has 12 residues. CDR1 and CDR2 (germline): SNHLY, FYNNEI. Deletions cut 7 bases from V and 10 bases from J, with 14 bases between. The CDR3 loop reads CASNPGGPPQHF. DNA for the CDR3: TGTGCCAGCAACCCCGGGGGGCCTCCCCAGCATTTT.

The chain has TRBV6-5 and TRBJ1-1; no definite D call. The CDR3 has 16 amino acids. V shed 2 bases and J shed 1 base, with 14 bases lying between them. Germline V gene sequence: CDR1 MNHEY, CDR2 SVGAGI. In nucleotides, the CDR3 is TGTGCCAGCAGTTACCATCCTGCACTCCCGAACACTGAAGCTTTCTTT. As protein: CASSYHPALPNTEAFF.

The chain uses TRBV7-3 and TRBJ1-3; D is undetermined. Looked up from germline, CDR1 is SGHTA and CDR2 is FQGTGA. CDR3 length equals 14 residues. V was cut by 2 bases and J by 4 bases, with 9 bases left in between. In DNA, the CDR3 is TGTGCCAGCAGCTTAGGGCACCCAGGAAACACCATATATTTT. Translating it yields CASSLGHPGNTIYF. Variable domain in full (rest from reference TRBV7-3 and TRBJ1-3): GAGVSQTPSNKVTEKGKYVELRCDPISGHTALYWYRQSLGQGPEFLIYFQGTGAADDSGLPNDRFFAVRPEGSVSTLKIQRTERGDSAVYLCASSLGHPGNTIYFGEGSWLTVV.

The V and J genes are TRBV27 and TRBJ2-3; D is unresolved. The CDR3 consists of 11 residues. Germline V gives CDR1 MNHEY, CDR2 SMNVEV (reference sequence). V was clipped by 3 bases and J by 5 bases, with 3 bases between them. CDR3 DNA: TGTGCCAGCAGTTTGGGAGATACGCAGTATTTT. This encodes CASSLGDTQYF.

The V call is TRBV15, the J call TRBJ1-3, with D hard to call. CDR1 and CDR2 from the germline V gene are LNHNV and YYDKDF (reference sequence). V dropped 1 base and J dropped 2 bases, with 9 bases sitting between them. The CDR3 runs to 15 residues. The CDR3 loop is CATSRGTGTGNTIYF. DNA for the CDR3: TGTGCCACCAGCAGAGGCACGGGGACTGGAAACACCATATATTTT.

The CDR3 spells CASSQDWGSFRSGANVLTF. The DNA of the CDR3 is TGTGCCAGCAGCCAAGATTGGGGGTCCTTCCGCTCTGGGGCCAACGTCCTGACTTTC. The chain has TRBV3-1 (or the pseudogene TRBV3-2) and TRBJ2-6; D is perhaps TRBD1 or TRBD2 (5 bases each). V was shortened by 0 bases and J by 0 bases, with 15 bases between the two germline ends. This CDR3 comprises 19 residues. CDR1 and CDR2 (germline): LGHDT, YNNKEL (reference sequence).

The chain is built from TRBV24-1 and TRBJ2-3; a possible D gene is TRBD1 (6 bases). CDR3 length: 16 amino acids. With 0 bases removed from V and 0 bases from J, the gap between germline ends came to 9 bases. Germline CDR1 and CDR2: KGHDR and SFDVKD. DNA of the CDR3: TGTGCCACCAGTGATTTGCTGGGGGCTAGCACAGATACGCAGTATTTT. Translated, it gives CATSDLLGASTDTQYF.

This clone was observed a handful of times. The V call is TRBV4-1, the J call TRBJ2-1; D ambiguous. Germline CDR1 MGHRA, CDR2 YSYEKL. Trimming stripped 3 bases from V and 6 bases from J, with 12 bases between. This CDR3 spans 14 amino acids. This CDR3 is CASSHPLPSNEQFF. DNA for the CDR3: TGCGCCAGCAGCCATCCTCTACCGAGCAATGAGCAGTTCTTC.

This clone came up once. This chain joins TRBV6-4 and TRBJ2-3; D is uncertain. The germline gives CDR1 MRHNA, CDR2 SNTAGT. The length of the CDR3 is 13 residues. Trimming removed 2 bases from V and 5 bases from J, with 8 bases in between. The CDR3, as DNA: TGTGCCAGCAGTGACGTGCCCCTAGATACGCAGTATTTT. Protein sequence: CASSDVPLDTQYF.

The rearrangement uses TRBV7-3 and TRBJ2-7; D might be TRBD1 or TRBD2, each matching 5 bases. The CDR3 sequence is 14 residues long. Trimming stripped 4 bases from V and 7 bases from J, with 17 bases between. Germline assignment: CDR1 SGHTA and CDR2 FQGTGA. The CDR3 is CASSSRGTPGEQYF. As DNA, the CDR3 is TGTGCCAGCAGCTCCCGTGGGACCCCGGGAGAGCAGTACTTC. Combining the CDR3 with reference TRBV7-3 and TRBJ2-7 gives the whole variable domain GAGVSQTPSNKVTEKGKYVELRCDPISGHTALYWYRQSLGQGPEFLIYFQGTGAADDSGLPNDRFFAVRPEGSVSTLKIQRTERGDSAVYLCASSSRGTPGEQYFGPGTRLTVT.

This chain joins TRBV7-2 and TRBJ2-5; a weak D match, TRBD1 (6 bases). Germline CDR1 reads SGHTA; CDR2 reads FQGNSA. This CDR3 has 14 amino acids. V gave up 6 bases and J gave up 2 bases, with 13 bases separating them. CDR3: CASSRGQGQETQYF. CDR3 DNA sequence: TGTGCCAGCAGTCGAGGGCAGGGGCAAGAGACCCAGTACTTC.

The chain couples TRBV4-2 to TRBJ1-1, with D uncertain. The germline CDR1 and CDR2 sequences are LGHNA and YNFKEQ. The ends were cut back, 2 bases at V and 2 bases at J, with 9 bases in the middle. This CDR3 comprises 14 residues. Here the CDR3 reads CASSQLVSNTEAFF. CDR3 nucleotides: TGTGCCAGCAGCCAATTAGTCTCCAACACTGAAGCTTTCTTT.

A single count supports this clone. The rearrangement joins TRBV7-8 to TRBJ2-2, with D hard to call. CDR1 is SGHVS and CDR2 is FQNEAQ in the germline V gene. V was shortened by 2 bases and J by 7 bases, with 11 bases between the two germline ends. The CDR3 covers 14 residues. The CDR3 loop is CASSLMGLDGELFF. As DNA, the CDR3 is TGTGCCAGCAGCTTAATGGGGTTGGACGGGGAGCTGTTTTTT.

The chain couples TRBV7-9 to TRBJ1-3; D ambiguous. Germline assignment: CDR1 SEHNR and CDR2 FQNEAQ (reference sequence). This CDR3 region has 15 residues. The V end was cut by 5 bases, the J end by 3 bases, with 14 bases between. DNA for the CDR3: TGTGCCAGCAGCCGACGGACGGAGGGTGGAAACACCATATATTTT. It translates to CASSRRTEGGNTIYF.

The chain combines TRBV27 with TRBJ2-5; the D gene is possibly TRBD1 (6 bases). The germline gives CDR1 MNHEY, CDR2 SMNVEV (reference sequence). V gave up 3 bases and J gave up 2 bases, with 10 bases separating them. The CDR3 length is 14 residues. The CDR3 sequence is CASSFGQLQETQYF. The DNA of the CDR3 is TGTGCCAGCAGTTTCGGACAGCTACAAGAGACCCAGTACTTC.

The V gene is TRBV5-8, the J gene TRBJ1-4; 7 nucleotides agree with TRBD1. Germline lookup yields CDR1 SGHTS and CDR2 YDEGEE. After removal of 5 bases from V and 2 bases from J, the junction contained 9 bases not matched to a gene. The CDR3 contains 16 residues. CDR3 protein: CASSPTGVRTNEKLFF. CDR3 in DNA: TGTGCCAGCAGTCCTACAGGGGTTAGGACTAATGAAAAACTGTTTTTT.

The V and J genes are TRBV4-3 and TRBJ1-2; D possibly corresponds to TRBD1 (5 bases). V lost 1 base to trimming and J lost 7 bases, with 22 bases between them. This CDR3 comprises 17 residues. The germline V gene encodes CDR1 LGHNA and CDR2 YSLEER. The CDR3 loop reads CASSQGNVAGGSPGYTF. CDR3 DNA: TGCGCCAGCAGCCAAGGAAACGTAGCGGGGGGTTCTCCTGGCTACACCTTC.

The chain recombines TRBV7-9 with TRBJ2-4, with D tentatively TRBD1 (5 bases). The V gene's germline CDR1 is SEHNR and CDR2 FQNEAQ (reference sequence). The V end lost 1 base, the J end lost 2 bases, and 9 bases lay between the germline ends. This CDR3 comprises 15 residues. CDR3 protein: CASSLEGSTKNIQYF. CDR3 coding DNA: TGTGCCAGCAGCTTAGAGGGGTCCACCAAAAACATTCAGTACTTC.

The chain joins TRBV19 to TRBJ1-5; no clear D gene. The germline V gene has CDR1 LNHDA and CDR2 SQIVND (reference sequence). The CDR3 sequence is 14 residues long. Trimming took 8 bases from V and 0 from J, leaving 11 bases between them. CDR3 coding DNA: TGTGCCAGTTCCCCTACTTATAGCAATCAGCCCCAGCATTTT. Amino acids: CASSPTYSNQPQHF.

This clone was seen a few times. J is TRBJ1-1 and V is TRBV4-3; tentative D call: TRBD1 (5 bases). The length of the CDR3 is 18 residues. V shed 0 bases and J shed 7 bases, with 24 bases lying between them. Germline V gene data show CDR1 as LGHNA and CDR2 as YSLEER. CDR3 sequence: CASSQDLGVVFSGGEAFF. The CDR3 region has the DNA TGCGCCAGCAGCCAAGATTTGGGGGTTGTGTTTTCCGGGGGTGAAGCTTTCTTT.

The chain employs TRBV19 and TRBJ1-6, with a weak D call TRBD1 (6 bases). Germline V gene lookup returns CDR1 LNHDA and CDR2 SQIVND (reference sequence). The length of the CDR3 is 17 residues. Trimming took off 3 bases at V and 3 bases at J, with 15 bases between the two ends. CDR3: CASSMRGGPNYNSPLHF. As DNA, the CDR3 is TGTGCCAGTAGTATGAGGGGGGGACCCAACTATAATTCACCCCTCCACTTT.

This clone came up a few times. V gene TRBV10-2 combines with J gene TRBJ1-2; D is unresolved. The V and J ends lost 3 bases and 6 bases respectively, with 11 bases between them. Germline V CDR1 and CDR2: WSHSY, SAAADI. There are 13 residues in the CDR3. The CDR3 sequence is CASSEILRDGYTF. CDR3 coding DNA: TGCGCCAGCAGTGAAATTTTAAGGGATGGCTACACCTTC.

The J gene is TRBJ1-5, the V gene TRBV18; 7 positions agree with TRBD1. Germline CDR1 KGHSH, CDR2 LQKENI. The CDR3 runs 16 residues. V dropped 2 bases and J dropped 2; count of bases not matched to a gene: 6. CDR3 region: CASSPRQGEGNQPQHF. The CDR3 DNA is TGTGCCAGCTCACCAAGACAGGGTGAGGGCAATCAGCCCCAGCATTTT.

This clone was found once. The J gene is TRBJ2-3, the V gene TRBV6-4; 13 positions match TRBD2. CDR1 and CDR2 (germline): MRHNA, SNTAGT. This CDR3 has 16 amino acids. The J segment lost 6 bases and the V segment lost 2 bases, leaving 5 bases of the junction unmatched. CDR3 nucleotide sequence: TGTGCCAGCAGTGACCCCGGGACTAGCGGGGTTGATACGCAGTATTTT. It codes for CASSDPGTSGVDTQYF.

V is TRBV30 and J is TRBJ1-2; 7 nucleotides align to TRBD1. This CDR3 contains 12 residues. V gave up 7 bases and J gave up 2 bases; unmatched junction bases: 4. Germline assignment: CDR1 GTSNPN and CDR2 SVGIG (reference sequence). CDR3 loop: CAYAGGNYGYTF. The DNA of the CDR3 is TGTGCCTATGCAGGGGGGAACTATGGCTACACCTTC.

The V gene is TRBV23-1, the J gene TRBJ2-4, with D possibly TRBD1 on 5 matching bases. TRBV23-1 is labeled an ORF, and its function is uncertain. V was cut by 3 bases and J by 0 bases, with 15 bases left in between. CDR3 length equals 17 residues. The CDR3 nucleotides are TGCGCCAGCAGTCACCAGACAGTCATACTAGCCAAAAACATTCAGTACTTC. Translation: CASSHQTVILAKNIQYF.